The 21 T cell receptor beta chains below all came from one sample that was sequenced in a study of chemoradiotherapy in HPV16-positive cancers. Data came from immunoSEQ multiplex PCR; TCRdb stores just in-frame clones and leaves some out. The sample holds fewer than 10,000 clones; 70% to 90% are singletons and the top ten take around 15%. The material sequenced was blood, taken from a patient who underwent chemoradiotherapy. The receptors here all came from a human donor with HPV-associated anogenital cancer.

This chain links TRBV6-1 with TRBJ2-6; D gene uncertain. V dropped 6 bases and J dropped 2 bases, with 11 bases sitting between them. Germline CDR1 is MNHNS and CDR2 is SASEGT. CDR3 length: 15 residues. CDR3: CASSADNAGANVLTF. The CDR3 nucleotides read TGTGCCAGCAGCGCCGACAACGCTGGGGCCAACGTCCTGACTTTC.

V and J are TRBV2 and TRBJ2-3; 13 positions agree with TRBD2. CDR3 length: 19 amino acids. Germline CDR1 and CDR2: SNHLY and FYNNEI. The V gene end was trimmed by 5 bases and the J gene end by 2 bases; junction bases not matched to a gene: 13. This CDR3 is CASSKKPYGTSGDTDTQYF. The CDR3 DNA reads TGTGCCAGCAGTAAAAAACCGTATGGGACTAGCGGGGACACAGATACGCAGTATTTT. Full variable domain (missing parts from reference TRBV2 and TRBJ2-3): EPEVTQTPSHQVTQMGQEVILRCVPISNHLYFYWYRQILGQKVEFLVSFYNNEISEKSEIFDDQFSVERPDGSNFTLKIRSTKLEDSAMYFCASSKKPYGTSGDTDTQYFGPGTRLTVL.

The chain employs TRBV9 and TRBJ1-2; 7 nucleotides line up with TRBD1. Germline CDR1 is SGDLS and CDR2 is YYNGEE. This CDR3 has 15 amino acids. The V segment lost 3 bases and the J segment 4 bases; nucleotides outside the gene matches: 9. CDR3 sequence reads: CASSETGTAGYGYTF. CDR3 in DNA: TGTGCCAGCAGCGAGACCGGGACAGCTGGCTATGGCTACACCTTC.

This clone has only a few counts. The chain is built from TRBV2 and TRBJ1-2; 7 bases map to TRBD1. This CDR3 is 13 amino acids long. The germline V gene has CDR1 SNHLY and CDR2 FYNNEI. The junction had 3 bases not matched to a gene; V was cut back by 8 bases and J by 0 bases. The CDR3 loop reads CASGGTANYGYTF. For the CDR3, the DNA is TGTGCCAGCGGAGGGACAGCTAACTATGGCTACACCTTC. The full variable domain, in which reference TRBV2 and TRBJ1-2 provide the parts outside the CDR3, is EPEVTQTPSHQVTQMGQEVILRCVPISNHLYFYWYRQILGQKVEFLVSFYNNEISEKSEIFDDQFSVERPDGSNFTLKIRSTKLEDSAMYFCASGGTANYGYTFGSGTRLTVV.

This chain connects TRBV19 to TRBJ2-1, with 14 bases aligning to TRBD2. V was clipped by 4 bases and J by 4 bases; unmatched bases: 9. Germline V CDR1 and CDR2: LNHDA, SQIVND (reference sequence). CDR3 length: 18 amino acids. CDR3 region: CASSTRRLAGGRYNEQFF. CDR3 nucleotides: TGTGCCAGTAGTACCCGAAGACTAGCGGGGGGGAGGTACAATGAGCAGTTCTTC.

Only a few counts were recorded for this clone. This chain uses TRBV5-1 with TRBJ2-5; D is uncertain. CDR3 length: 11 amino acids. V shed 0 bases and J shed 3 bases, with 0 bases lying between them. In germline, CDR1 is SGHRS, CDR2 YFSETQ. The CDR3 here is CASSLEETQYF. The CDR3, as DNA: TGCGCCAGCAGCTTGGAAGAGACCCAGTACTTC. Full variable domain (outside the CDR3, taken from reference TRBV5-1 and TRBJ2-5): KAGVTQTPRYLIKTRGQQVTLSCSPISGHRSVSWYQQTPGQGLQFLFEYFSETQRNKGNFPGRFSGRQFSNSRSEMNVSTLELGDSALYLCASSLEETQYFGPGTRLLVL.

In its sample, this clone was seen once. This sequence joins TRBV6-1 and TRBJ2-2, with TRBD2 matching over 8 bases. The CDR3 sequence is 17 residues long. The ends lost 0 bases at V and 5 bases at J; junction bases unmatched: 8. Looked up from germline, CDR1 is MNHNS and CDR2 is SASEGT. CDR3 nucleotides: TGTGCCAGCAGTGAAGCTTTCCCCGGGGGGGTGACCGGGGAGCTGTTTTTT. Protein product: CASSEAFPGGVTGELFF.

The chain employs TRBV7-9 and TRBJ2-3; TRBD1 agrees at 9 bases. Trimming took 1 base from V and 1 from J; bases not matched to a gene: 3. This CDR3 comprises 16 residues. CDR1 is SEHNR and CDR2 is FQNEAQ in the germline V gene (reference sequence). The CDR3 nucleotides read TGTGCCAGCAGCTTAGTCCGACAGGGGGGCACAGATACGCAGTATTTT. Its protein is CASSLVRQGGTDTQYF.

The V gene is TRBV5-1, the J gene TRBJ1-1, with no clear D. Trimming pared 4 bases from V and 3 bases from J, leaving 10 bases between. Germline CDR1 reads SGHRS; CDR2 reads YFSETQ. The CDR3 spans 13 residues. CDR3 DNA: TGCGCCAGCAGCCATAAAGCTGACACTGAAGCTTTCTTT. It is translated as CASSHKADTEAFF.

CDR3 bases: TGTGCCAGCTCCCTTCAGGGCTTTGGAGACTATGGCTACACCTTC. It yields the protein CASSLQGFGDYGYTF. This chain connects TRBV19 to TRBJ1-2; the D gene is possibly TRBD1 (5 bases). V lost 9 bases and J lost 3, with 20 bases in between. There are 15 residues in the CDR3. The V gene's germline CDR1 is LNHDA and CDR2 SQIVND (reference sequence).

The rearrangement links TRBV29-1 to TRBJ2-3; D might be TRBD1 or TRBD2, each matching 5 bases. The CDR3 is 13 amino acids. The V end was cut by 8 bases, the J end by 6 bases, with 18 bases between. CDR1 and CDR2 (germline): SQVTM, ANQGSEA. The chain's CDR3 is CSLDGAGGDTQYF. CDR3 sequence (DNA): TGCAGCCTCGACGGGGCTGGTGGGGATACGCAGTATTTT.

This rearrangement joins TRBV7-9 to TRBJ2-3; TRBD1 agrees at 11 bases. After removal of 4 bases from V and 1 base from J, the junction contained 4 bases not matched to a gene. This CDR3 has 16 amino acids. CDR1 is SEHNR and CDR2 is FQNEAQ in the germline V gene (reference sequence). The CDR3 DNA reads as TGTGCCAGCAGCTATGGACAGGGGGCCGGCACAGATACGCAGTATTTT. Translation: CASSYGQGAGTDTQYF.

This clone was detected once. This chain links TRBV12-2 with TRBJ2-5. TRBV12-2 is a recognized pseudogene. The CDR3 has 17 amino acids. Here the CDR3 DNA reads TGTGCAAGTCGCTTAAATTTTGGTGGGGGTGAACAAGAGACCCAGTACTTC. This codes for CASRLNFGGGEQETQYF.

This chain links TRBV27 with TRBJ1-4, with TRBD1 as a possible D gene (5 bases). CDR3 length: 14 residues. CDR1 and CDR2 (germline): MNHEY, SMNVEV (reference sequence). Trimming pared 6 bases from V and 3 bases from J, leaving 11 bases between. The CDR3 is CASRVGAPNEKLFF. CDR3 DNA: TGTGCCAGCAGGGTAGGGGCGCCTAATGAAAAACTGTTTTTT.

The chain is built from TRBV19 and TRBJ1-4; D call uncertain. The V end lost 3 bases, the J end lost 8 bases, and 10 bases lay between the germline ends. CDR3 length: 13 amino acids. The germline CDR1 and CDR2 sequences are LNHDA and SQIVND (reference sequence). The CDR3 spells CASSMLRWEKLFF. The CDR3 nucleotides are TGTGCCAGTAGTATGTTACGGTGGGAAAAACTGTTTTTT.

This clone appeared once. The chain joins TRBV6-1 to TRBJ1-6; D unclear. The CDR3 runs 12 residues. Looked up from germline, CDR1 is MNHNS and CDR2 is SASEGT. The V and J ends lost 5 bases and 4 bases respectively, with 3 bases between them. CDR3 bases: TGTGCCAGCAGTCCATATAATTCACCCCTCCACTTT. Amino acid sequence: CASSPYNSPLHF.

This chain links TRBV27 with TRBJ1-1, with D perhaps matching TRBD1 (5 bases). Germline V gene lookup returns CDR1 MNHEY and CDR2 SMNVEV (reference sequence). This CDR3 has 13 amino acids. V lost 5 bases and J 4 bases, leaving 11 bases between the germline ends. This CDR3 is CASSQGGGTEAFF. In nucleotides, the CDR3 is TGTGCCAGCAGTCAGGGAGGAGGCACTGAAGCTTTCTTT.

J is TRBJ2-2 and V is TRBV5-4; maybe TRBD1 (6 bases). V was clipped by 0 bases and J by 7 bases, with 13 bases between them. Germline CDR1 reads SGHNT; CDR2 reads YYREEE (reference sequence). CDR3 length equals 15 residues. CDR3 nucleotides: TGTGCCAGCAGCTTGGCGGCAGGGGTTGACGGGGAGCTGTTTTTT. Protein sequence: CASSLAAGVDGELFF.

This chain connects TRBV7-7 to TRBJ2-2; D possibly corresponds to TRBD2 (5 bases). The ends were cut back, 3 bases at V and 4 bases at J, with 9 bases in the middle. The germline gives CDR1 SSHAT, CDR2 FNYEAQ (reference sequence). The CDR3 runs 14 residues. DNA for the CDR3: TGTGCCAGCAGCTTCACCGCGGGCACCGGGGAGCTGTTTTTT. Its translation is CASSFTAGTGELFF.

The CDR3 bases are TGTGCCAGCAGTTACATCAGGGCCCCGAACACTGAAGCTTTCTTT. As protein: CASSYIRAPNTEAFF. This chain links TRBV6-5 with TRBJ1-1; tentative D call: TRBD1 (5 bases). The CDR3 is made up of 15 amino acids. Germline CDR1 and CDR2: MNHEY and SVGAGI. Trimming took off 2 bases at V and 1 base at J, with 11 bases between the two ends.

V and J are TRBV6-6 and TRBJ1-3; D is unresolved. The CDR3 runs 12 residues. CDR1 is MNHNY, CDR2 SVGAGI, per germline (reference sequence). Trimming removed 0 bases at V and 7 bases at J, with 4 bases between. The CDR3 sequence: CASSYSSNTIYF. The CDR3 coding sequence is TGTGCCAGCAGTTACTCGAGTAACACCATATATTTT.